In its sample, the clone carrying this TCR beta chain was seen once. The entry originates in a study of cytomegalovirus exposure and HLA in healthy donors. Unmatched junction bases numbered 9, after V lost 1 base and J lost 0 bases. The V gene's germline CDR1 is MGHRA and CDR2 YSYEKL. There are 19 residues in the CDR3. PCR employed 60 Vbeta and 13 Jbeta primers. Repertoires were generated with immunoSEQ multiplex PCR, while TCRdb's copy carries only in-frame clones and drops some. The table records tens of thousands of clones, around 77% of them present only once. This chain joins TRBV4-1 and TRBJ2-3; 11 bases match TRBD2. This sequence originates from a man aged 25-45 years in good health and CMV-seronegative. Specimen: PBMCs. The CDR3 region has the DNA TGCGCCAGCAGCCAAGTTCCTATAGCGGGAGGGCCTAGCACAGATACGCAGTATTTT. This sequence encodes CASSQVPIAGGPSTDTQYF.